This record looks at one T cell receptor beta chain sequence and its context. The antigen remains unidentified. The PCR had 60 Vbeta and 13 Jbeta primers. TCRdb's table, derived via immunoSEQ multiplex PCR, lists solely in-frame clones and lacks some. The sample has about 200,000 clones, around 77% seen once; the top ten hold roughly 3%. The trim removed 5 bases at V and 9 bases at J, leaving 11 bases unmatched. Germline CDR1 MNHEY, CDR2 SVGAGI. The CDR3 extends over 15 amino acids. At the time of sampling, donors were nominally healthy, though unrecorded immune exposures were likely. The data derive from a study of cytomegalovirus exposure and HLA in healthy donors. Findings and limits, study-wide: Further analysis was carried out later, and it showed several of the most significant clusters appearing linked to common viral pathogens.

Sequencing was carried out using PBMCs. The chain employs TRBV6-5 and TRBJ2-1; 9 bases fit TRBD2. The receptor was isolated from a woman aged 25 to 45 in good health and CMV-seronegative. The CDR3 protein is CASSTSWRGGGEQFF. The CDR3 coding sequence is TGTGCCAGCAGTACTTCCTGGCGGGGGGGCGGTGAGCAGTTCTTC.